What follows is one T cell receptor beta chain and its context. Germline CDR1 reads SQVTM; CDR2 reads ANQGSEA. V shed 3 bases and J shed 8 bases, with 14 bases lying between them. This CDR3 is built from 13 residues. A second PCR of about 7 to 12 cycles used a sample-barcoded 5' primer and a J-beta primer mix. MiXCR, applied by TCRdb to the 5' RACE reads, yields one record per CDR3 protein. The sample has roughly 640,000 distinct CDR3 sequences; approximately 30% are singletons. These data belong to a study of blood T cells in healthy people across ages. Source material: blood. The TCR comes from a woman older than 75 in good health. The chain couples TRBV29-1 to TRBJ2-1, with D unclear. The DNA of the CDR3 is TGCAGCGTTGACCGGCCGGTAGGCGATGAGCAGTTCTTC. Translated, it gives CSVDRPVGDEQFF.